This T cell receptor (beta chain) emerged from a study of CD8 T cells in Susac syndrome. Healthy donors served as age- and sex-matched controls. Purification of the CD8+ and CD4+ T cells relied on negative isolation, and TEMRA cells underwent FACS enrichment. Random hexamers served to reverse transcribe roughly 0.5 to 1 ug RNA. Amplification of TCR beta CDR3 across 54 Vbeta and 13 Jbeta was performed with immunoSEQ multiplex PCR. Via MiXCR, TCRdb re-called the immunoSEQ multiplex PCR reads, giving one row per CDR3 protein. The table has approximately 190,000 distinct CDR3 sequences, about 93% seen once. The junction had 7 bases not matched to a gene; V was cut back by 6 bases and J by 5 bases. The CDR3 is made up of 14 amino acids. In germline, CDR1 is SQVTM, CDR2 ANQGSEA.

The chain has TRBV29-1 and TRBJ1-4; TRBD1 aligns across 9 bases. The clonotype originates from a human donor in good health. Material for sequencing was CD4+ T cells from PBMCs. The DNA for the CDR3 is TGCAGCGTGATGACAGGGGGGACCAATGAAAAACTGTTTTTT. Protein product: CSVMTGGTNEKLFF. The variable domain in full, with the rest retrieved from reference TRBV29-1 and TRBJ1-4, is SAVISQKPSRDICQRGTSLTIQCQVDSQVTMMFWYRQQPGQSLTLIATANQGSEATYESGFVIDKFPISRPNLTFSTLTVSNMSPEDSSIYLCSVMTGGTNEKLFFGSGTQLSVL.